The present T cell receptor beta chain was sequenced within a study of T cell changes during pregnancy in multiple sclerosis. Libraries were prepared by immunoSEQ multiplex PCR; TCRdb keeps only in-frame clonotypes and omits some of them. The sample records roughly 41,000 clones, roughly 94% being singletons. CDR1 and CDR2 (germline): SEHNR, FQNEAQ (reference sequence). V was clipped by 7 bases and J by 4 bases, with 15 bases between them. This CDR3 spans 14 amino acids. The receptor comes from a female donor with multiple sclerosis, enrolled in a pregnancy study. V and J are TRBV7-9 and TRBJ2-3, with a weak D call TRBD2 (6 bases). The source material was peripheral blood, sampled in the third trimester of pregnancy. DNA of the CDR3: TGTGCCAGCACCCAGGGCGGGGCCGCAGATACGCAGTATTTT. Translated, it gives CASTQGGAADTQYF. The full variable domain, in which reference TRBV7-9 and TRBJ2-3 provide the parts outside the CDR3, is DTGVSQNPRHKITKRGQNVTFRCDPISEHNRLYWYRQTLGQGPEFLTYFQNEAQLEKSRLLSDRFSAERPKGSFSTLEIQRTEQGDSAMYLCASTQGGAADTQYFGPGTRLTVL.